This TCR beta chain was recovered during a study of blood T cell repertoires in COVID-19. Study-level information: T cells, B-cell-depleted T cells, or PBMCs supplied cDNA or gDNA.

The V gene's germline CDR1 is LNHDA and CDR2 SQIVND (reference sequence). Trimming stripped 5 bases from V and 2 bases from J, with 10 bases between. The CDR3 loop spans 14 amino acids. As originally analysed: Researchers report that nucleated cell counts were estimated from reference gene primer amplification. Sequencing used immunoSEQ multiplex PCR; TCRdb keeps in-frame clones, though not all of them. That table furnishes V, J and clone size, whereas the DNA furnished D and trimming. The sample lists fewer than 200,000 clones, 84% occurring once. Membership in each cohort depended on participant-reported clinical history. Two negative PCRs, clearance, or symptom resolution had been documented for recovered Cohort 3 donors. This clone was detected only a few times.

The sequence derives from a man between 50 and 59 years old who had recovered from COVID-19. The sample comprised PBMCs or T cells enriched from blood (not recorded which). The rearrangement uses TRBV19 and TRBJ1-3; no reliable D call. The CDR3 here is CASSLRGPGNTIYF. CDR3 DNA: TGTGCCAGTAGTCTACGGGGTCCTGGAAACACCATATATTTT.